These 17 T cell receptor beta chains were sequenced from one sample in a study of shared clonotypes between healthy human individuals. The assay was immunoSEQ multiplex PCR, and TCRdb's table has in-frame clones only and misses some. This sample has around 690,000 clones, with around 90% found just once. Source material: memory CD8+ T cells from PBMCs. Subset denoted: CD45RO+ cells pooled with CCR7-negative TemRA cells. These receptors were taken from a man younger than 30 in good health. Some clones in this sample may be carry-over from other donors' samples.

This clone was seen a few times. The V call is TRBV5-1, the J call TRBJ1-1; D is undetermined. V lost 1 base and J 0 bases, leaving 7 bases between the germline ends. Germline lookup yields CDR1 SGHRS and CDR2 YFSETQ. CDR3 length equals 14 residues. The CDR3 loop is CASSLTALNTEAFF. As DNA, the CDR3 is TGCGCCAGCAGCTTGACAGCCTTGAACACTGAAGCTTTCTTT. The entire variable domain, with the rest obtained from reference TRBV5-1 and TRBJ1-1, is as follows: KAGVTQTPRYLIKTRGQQVTLSCSPISGHRSVSWYQQTPGQGLQFLFEYFSETQRNKGNFPGRFSGRQFSNSRSEMNVSTLELGDSALYLCASSLTALNTEAFFGQGTRLTVV.

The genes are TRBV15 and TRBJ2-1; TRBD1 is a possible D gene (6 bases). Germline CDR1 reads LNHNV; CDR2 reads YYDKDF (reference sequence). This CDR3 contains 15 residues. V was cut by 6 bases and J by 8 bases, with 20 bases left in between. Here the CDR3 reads CATRRDIATLYEQFF. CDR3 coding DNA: TGTGCCACCAGAAGGGACATTGCCACCCTATATGAGCAGTTCTTC.

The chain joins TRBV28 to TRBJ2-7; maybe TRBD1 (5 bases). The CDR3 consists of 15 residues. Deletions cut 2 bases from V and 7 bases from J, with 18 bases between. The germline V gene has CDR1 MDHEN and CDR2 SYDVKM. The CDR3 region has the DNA TGTGCCAGCAGTTTAATGTCTTCCAAGGCAGGGGAGCAGTACTTC. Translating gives CASSLMSSKAGEQYF.

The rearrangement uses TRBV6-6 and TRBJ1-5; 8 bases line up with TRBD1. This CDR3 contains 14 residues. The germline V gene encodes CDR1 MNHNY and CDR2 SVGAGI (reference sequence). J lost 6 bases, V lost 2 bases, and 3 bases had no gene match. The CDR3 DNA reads TGTGCCAGCAGTTACAGACAGGGGAGTCAGCCCCAGCATTTT. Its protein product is CASSYRQGSQPQHF.

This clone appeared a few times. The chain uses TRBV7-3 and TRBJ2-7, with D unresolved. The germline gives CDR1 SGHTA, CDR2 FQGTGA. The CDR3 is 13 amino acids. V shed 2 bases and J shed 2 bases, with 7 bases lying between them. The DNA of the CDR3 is TGTGCCAGCAGCTTAGGATTGGCCTACGAGCAGTACTTC. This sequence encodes CASSLGLAYEQYF.

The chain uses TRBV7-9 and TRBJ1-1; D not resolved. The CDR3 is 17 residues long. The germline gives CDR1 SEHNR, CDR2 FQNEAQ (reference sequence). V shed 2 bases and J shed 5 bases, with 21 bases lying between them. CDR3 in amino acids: CASSLLGMGPPSTEAFF. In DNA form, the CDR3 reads TGTGCCAGCAGCTTATTGGGTATGGGTCCCCCATCTACTGAAGCTTTCTTT.

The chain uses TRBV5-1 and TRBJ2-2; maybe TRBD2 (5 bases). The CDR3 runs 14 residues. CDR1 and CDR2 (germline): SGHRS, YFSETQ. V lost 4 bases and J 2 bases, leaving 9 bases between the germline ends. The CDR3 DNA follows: TGCGCCAGCAGCACGCGGGCTAACACCGGGGAGCTGTTTTTT. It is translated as CASSTRANTGELFF.

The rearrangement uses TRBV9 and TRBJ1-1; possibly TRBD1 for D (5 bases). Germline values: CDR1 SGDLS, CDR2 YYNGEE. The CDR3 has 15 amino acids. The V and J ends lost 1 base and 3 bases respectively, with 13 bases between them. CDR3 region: CASSVLRDEYTEAFF. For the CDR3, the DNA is TGTGCCAGCAGCGTACTCAGGGATGAGTACACTGAAGCTTTCTTT. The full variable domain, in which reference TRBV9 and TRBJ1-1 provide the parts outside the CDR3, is DSGVTQTPKHLITATGQRVTLRCSPRSGDLSVYWYQQSLDQGLQFLIQYYNGEERAKGNILERFSAQQFPDLHSELNLSSLELGDSALYFCASSVLRDEYTEAFFGQGTRLTVV.

The chain's CDR3 is CASSLKGGPEKLFF. As DNA, the CDR3 is TGTGCCAGCAGCTTGAAGGGAGGGCCTGAAAAACTGTTTTTT. V is TRBV7-9 and J is TRBJ1-4; D unresolved. This CDR3 spans 14 amino acids. V lost 3 bases, J lost 7 bases, and 12 bases lay in between. CDR1 is SEHNR and CDR2 is FQNEAQ in the germline V gene (reference sequence).

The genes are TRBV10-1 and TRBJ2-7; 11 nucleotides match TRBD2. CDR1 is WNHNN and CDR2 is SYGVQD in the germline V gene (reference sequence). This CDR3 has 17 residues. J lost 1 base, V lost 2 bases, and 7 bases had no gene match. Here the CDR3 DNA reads TGCGCCAGCAGTGAGCGACAGGGACTAGCGGCATCCTACGAGCAGTACTTC. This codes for CASSERQGLAASYEQYF.

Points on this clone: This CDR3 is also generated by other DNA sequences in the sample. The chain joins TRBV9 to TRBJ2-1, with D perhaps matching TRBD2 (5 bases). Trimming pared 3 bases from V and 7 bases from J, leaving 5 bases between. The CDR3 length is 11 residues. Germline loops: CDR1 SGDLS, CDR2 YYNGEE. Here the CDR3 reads CASSGGNEQFF. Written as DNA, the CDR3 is TGTGCCAGCAGCGGCGGGAATGAGCAGTTCTTC.

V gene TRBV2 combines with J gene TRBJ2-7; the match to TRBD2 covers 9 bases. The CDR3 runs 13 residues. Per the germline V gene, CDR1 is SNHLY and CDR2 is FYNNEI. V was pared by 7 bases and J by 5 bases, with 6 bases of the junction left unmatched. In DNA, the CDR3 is TGTGCCAGCACTTGGCGGGGGGGAGACGAGCAGTACTTC. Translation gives CASTWRGGDEQYF.

The chain's CDR3 is CASSNPSGGEQFF. DNA of the CDR3: TGTGCCAGCAGCAACCCTAGCGGAGGTGAGCAGTTCTTC. The chain couples TRBV7-9 to TRBJ2-1; the match to TRBD2 covers 7 bases. Looked up from germline, CDR1 is SEHNR and CDR2 is FQNEAQ (reference sequence). V dropped 5 bases and J dropped 9; count of bases not matched to a gene: 7. The CDR3 loop spans 13 amino acids.

This CDR3 reads CAIRGLAGVQYF. CDR3 nucleotides: TGTGCCATCAGGGGGCTAGCGGGAGTTCAGTACTTC. The V and J genes are TRBV6-5 and TRBJ2-7, with TRBD2 matching 10 bases. This CDR3 is built from 12 residues. Germline loops: CDR1 MNHEY, CDR2 SVGAGI. After removal of 10 bases from V and 10 bases from J, the junction contained 10 bases not matched to a gene.

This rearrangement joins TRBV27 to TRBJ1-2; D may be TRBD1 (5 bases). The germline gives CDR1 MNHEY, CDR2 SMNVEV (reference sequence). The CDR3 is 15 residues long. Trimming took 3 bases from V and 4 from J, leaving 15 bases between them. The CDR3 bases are TGTGCCAGCAGTTTCGCCGGTCCAGGGCTCTATGGCTACACCTTC. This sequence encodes CASSFAGPGLYGYTF.

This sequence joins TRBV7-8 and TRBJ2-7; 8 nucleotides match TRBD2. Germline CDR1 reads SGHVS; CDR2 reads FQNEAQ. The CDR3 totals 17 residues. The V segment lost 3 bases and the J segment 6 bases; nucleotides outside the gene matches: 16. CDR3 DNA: TGTGCCAGCAGCTTCCCCCGGCATGGCGGGAGGCGACTCGAGCAGTACTTC. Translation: CASSFPRHGGRRLEQYF.

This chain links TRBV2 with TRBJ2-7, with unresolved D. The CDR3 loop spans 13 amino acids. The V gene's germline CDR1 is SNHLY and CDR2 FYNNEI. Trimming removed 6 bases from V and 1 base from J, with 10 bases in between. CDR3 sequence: CASRDLVSYEQYF. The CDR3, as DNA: TGTGCCAGCAGGGACCTCGTTTCCTACGAGCAGTACTTC.